The entry below describes one TCR beta chain. RNA transcripts served as the template for amplifying TCR beta CDR3 regions. First-round RT-PCR with HTBI primers amplified the TCR CDR3 region. Each CDR3 protein gets one entry after TCRdb re-called the multiplex PCR reads with MiXCR. The sample shows about 410,000 distinct CDR3 sequences, under 15% of them seen only once. CDR3 length equals 15 residues. CDR1 is SEHNR and CDR2 is FQNEAQ in the germline V gene (reference sequence). V gave up 1 base and J gave up 3 bases, with 9 bases separating them. This sample was included in a study of T cells in Graves' hyperthyroidism and ophthalmopathy. Study details: Peripheral blood was secured at the point of initial diagnosis, before any treatment.

Patients having uncontrolled infection, another autoimmune disease, pregnancy or lactation were not included. Out of over 7.5 ml of fresh peripheral blood came the PBMCs. The clonotype was recovered from a man aged 18 to 30 with Graves' ophthalmopathy. The gene calls are TRBV7-9 and TRBJ2-2; no definite D call. Sequenced sample: blood. CDR3 loop: CASSLGQLYTGELFF. CDR3 in DNA: TGTGCCAGCAGCTTAGGGCAGCTATACACCGGGGAGCTGTTTTTT. Variable domain in full (rest from reference TRBV7-9 and TRBJ2-2): DTGVSQNPRHKITKRGQNVTFRCDPISEHNRLYWYRQTLGQGPEFLTYFQNEAQLEKSRLLSDRFSAERPKGSFSTLEIQRTEQGDSAMYLCASSLGQLYTGELFFGEGSRLTVL.